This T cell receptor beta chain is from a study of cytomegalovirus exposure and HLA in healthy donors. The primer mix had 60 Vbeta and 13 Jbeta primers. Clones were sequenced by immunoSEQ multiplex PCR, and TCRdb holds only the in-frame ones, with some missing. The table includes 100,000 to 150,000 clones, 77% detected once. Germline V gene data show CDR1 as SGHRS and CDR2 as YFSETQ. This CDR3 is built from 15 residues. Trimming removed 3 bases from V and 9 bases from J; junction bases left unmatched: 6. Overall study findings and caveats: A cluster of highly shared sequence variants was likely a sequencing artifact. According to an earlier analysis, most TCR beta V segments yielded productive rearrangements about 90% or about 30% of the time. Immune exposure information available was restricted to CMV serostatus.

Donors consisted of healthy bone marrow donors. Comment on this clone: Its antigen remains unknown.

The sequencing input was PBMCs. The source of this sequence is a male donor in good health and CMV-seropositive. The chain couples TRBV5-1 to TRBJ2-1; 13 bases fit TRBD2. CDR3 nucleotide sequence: TGCGCCAGCAGCTCTGGACTAGCGGGAGATTTTGAGCAGTTCTTC. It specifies CASSSGLAGDFEQFF.